One sample yielded the 2 T cell receptor beta chains listed below, sequenced in a study of blood T cells in healthy people across ages. PCR was performed a second time for about 7 to 12 cycles using a sample-barcoded 5' primer and a J-beta primer mix. One entry per CDR3 protein, called by TCRdb with MiXCR from the 5' RACE reads. Of about 320,000 distinct CDR3 sequences listed, 25% to 30% are singletons. Sequenced: blood. The receptors were sampled from a woman in her 70s in good health.

A note on this clonotype: A much larger clone differs from this one at a single base, so this may be a read error. The J gene is TRBJ2-5, the V gene TRBV6-6; D remains unclear. Germline V CDR1 and CDR2: MNHNY, SVGAGI (reference sequence). The CDR3 sequence is 11 residues long. The CDR3 DNA reads TGTGCCAGCAGCTCGGCGGAGACCCGGTACTTC. Protein sequence: CASSSAETRYF.

The sample holds a few counts of this clonotype. The chain links TRBV28 to TRBJ1-4; D is ambiguous. This CDR3 region has 13 residues. Germline CDR1 and CDR2: MDHEN and SYDVKM. V gave up 5 bases and J gave up 8 bases, with 12 bases separating them. The CDR3 DNA reads TGTGCCAGCAGTCAAGGACGTTACGAAAAACTGTTTTTT. This sequence encodes CASSQGRYEKLFF. Based on the CDR3 plus reference TRBV28 and TRBJ1-4, the full variable domain is DVKVTQSSRYLVKRTGEKVFLECVQDMDHENMFWYRQDPGLGLRLIYFSYDVKMKEKGDIPEGYSVSREKKERFSLILESASTNQTSMYLCASSQGRYEKLFFGSGTQLSVL.